The 22 T cell receptor beta chains given below trace back to one sample, sequenced in a study of siplizumab effects on memory and regulatory T cells. Profiling relied on immunoSEQ multiplex PCR, and the TCRdb table lists in-frame clones only, not all of them. The table records more than 85,000 clones, 70% to 90% of them present only once. Sequencing was done on a sample of CD4+ T cells sorted from blood. The receptors stem from a human donor in good health.

This chain links TRBV18 with TRBJ1-3, with D possibly TRBD1 on 5 matching bases. CDR1 is KGHSH and CDR2 is LQKENI in the germline V gene. Trimming removed 4 bases at V and 2 bases at J, with 15 bases between. The CDR3 runs 16 residues. CDR3 in amino acids: CASSLNRDGAGNTIYF. Written as DNA, the CDR3 is TGTGCCAGCTCACTGAACCGGGACGGAGCTGGAAACACCATATATTTT.

The rearrangement joins TRBV6-1 to TRBJ1-4, with a tentative D call TRBD1 (5 bases). Trimming left V 6 bases short and J 3 bases short, with 14 bases between. CDR1 and CDR2 (germline): MNHNS, SASEGT. The CDR3 has 15 amino acids. The CDR3 coding sequence is TGTGCCAGCAGGGAGTCAACGGGGCCTAATGAAAAACTGTTTTTT. It specifies CASRESTGPNEKLFF.

The chain couples TRBV2 to TRBJ2-3, with TRBD1 identical over 7 bases. The CDR3 runs to 15 residues. The V gene end was trimmed by 5 bases and the J gene end by 4 bases; junction bases not matched to a gene: 9. Germline V gene lookup returns CDR1 SNHLY and CDR2 FYNNEI. The CDR3 DNA follows: TGTGCCAGCAGTATTGAGACAGGGTCTTCAGATACGCAGTATTTT. Its protein is CASSIETGSSDTQYF.

This clone was found once. The V and J genes are TRBV9 and TRBJ2-2; 13 bases are a match to TRBD2. The J segment lost 6 bases and the V segment lost 1 base, leaving 3 bases of the junction unmatched. The length of the CDR3 is 16 residues. Germline V lookup: CDR1 SGDLS, CDR2 YYNGEE. In DNA form, the CDR3 reads TGTGCCAGCAGCGTACAGACTAGCGGGGGGCCCGGGGAGCTGTTTTTT. It translates to CASSVQTSGGPGELFF.

The chain recombines TRBV28 with TRBJ1-5, with D possibly being TRBD1 (6 bases). Trimming removed 5 bases at V and 1 base at J, with 18 bases between. This CDR3 region has 17 residues. Germline CDR1 reads MDHEN; CDR2 reads SYDVKM. The CDR3: CASSPQQGSGSNQPQHF. CDR3 nucleotide sequence: TGTGCCAGCAGTCCCCAACAGGGATCAGGAAGCAATCAGCCCCAGCATTTT.

The rearrangement links TRBV10-1 to TRBJ1-1; maybe TRBD1 (6 bases). With 9 bases removed from V and 7 bases from J, the gap between germline ends came to 12 bases. The germline gives CDR1 WNHNN, CDR2 SYGVQD (reference sequence). This CDR3 is 11 amino acids long. CDR3 residues: CARQGMGEAFF. The CDR3, as DNA: TGCGCCAGACAGGGTATGGGTGAAGCTTTCTTT.

A note on this clone: The same CDR3 arises from other DNA sequences in this sample as well. J is TRBJ2-1 and V is TRBV5-4; D is uncertain. The CDR3 spans 15 residues. Deletions cut 0 bases from V and 1 base from J, with 8 bases between. Germline CDR1 reads SGHNT; CDR2 reads YYREEE (reference sequence). CDR3 loop: CASSLGLGSYNEQFF. In nucleotides, the CDR3 is TGTGCCAGCAGCTTGGGACTGGGGTCCTACAATGAGCAGTTCTTC. The complete variable domain, with remaining parts taken from reference TRBV5-4 and TRBJ2-1, reads ETGVTQSPTHLIKTRGQQVTLRCSSQSGHNTVSWYQQALGQGPQFIFQYYREEENGRGNFPPRFSGLQFPNYSSELNVNALELDDSALYLCASSLGLGSYNEQFFGPGTRLTVL.

The chain links TRBV6-4 to TRBJ2-1; TRBD2 aligns across 12 bases. The CDR3 has 14 amino acids. V trimming: 5 bases; J trimming: 8 bases; junction bases outside the gene matches: 4. CDR1 and CDR2 from the germline V gene are MRHNA and SNTAGT. CDR3 sequence: CASSRLAGVDEQFF. The DNA for the CDR3 is TGTGCCAGCAGTCGACTAGCGGGAGTCGATGAGCAGTTCTTC.

CDR3: CASSFPRGDTQYF. DNA of the CDR3: TGTGCCAGCAGCTTCCCTCGGGGAGATACGCAGTATTTT. The rearrangement joins TRBV11-2 to TRBJ2-3; D is perhaps TRBD2 (5 bases). The length of the CDR3 is 13 residues. Germline V lookup: CDR1 SGHAT, CDR2 FQNNGV. V lost 3 bases and J 5 bases, leaving 9 bases between the germline ends.

The chain joins TRBV5-1 to TRBJ2-2; D ambiguous. The V end lost 5 bases, the J end lost 1 base, and 12 bases lay between the germline ends. Per germline, CDR1 SGHRS and CDR2 YFSETQ. The CDR3 has 15 amino acids. The CDR3 here is CASRVEKQNTGELFF. The CDR3 nucleotides read TGCGCCAGCAGAGTGGAAAAACAGAACACCGGGGAGCTGTTTTTT.

This clone was counted a single time. The CDR3 spells CASSLTGGNEQFF. The CDR3 DNA follows: TGTGCCAGCAGCTTAACAGGAGGGAATGAGCAGTTCTTC. The genes are TRBV5-4 and TRBJ2-1; a weak D match, TRBD2 (6 bases). This CDR3 has 13 amino acids. The V and J ends lost 2 bases and 7 bases respectively, with 10 bases between them. Germline V gives CDR1 SGHNT, CDR2 YYREEE (reference sequence).

The rearrangement uses TRBV6-1 and TRBJ1-5; TRBD1 matches at 7 bases. V shed 7 bases and J 7 bases; nucleotides not matched to a gene: 10. There are 14 residues in the CDR3. CDR1 is MNHNS and CDR2 is SASEGT in the germline V gene. CDR3 protein: CASTDREGAQPQHF. The CDR3 bases are TGTGCCAGCACTGACAGGGAGGGAGCCCAGCCCCAGCATTTT.

The V call is TRBV12-5, the J call TRBJ2-7; the D gene could be TRBD1 or TRBD2 (5 bases each). The CDR3 has 13 residues. CDR1 LGHNT and CDR2 FRNRAP come from the germline V gene. V lost 6 bases and J lost 5, with 14 bases in between. The CDR3 DNA reads as TGTGCTAGTGGGTGGGACGTGGTGAACGAGCAGTACTTC. Translating gives CASGWDVVNEQYF.

This clone was seen a handful of times. Additional DNA sequences in this sample encode the identical CDR3. V usage is TRBV19 and J usage is TRBJ1-5, with D possibly matching TRBD1 (5 bases). Looked up from germline, CDR1 is LNHDA and CDR2 is SQIVND (reference sequence). This CDR3 comprises 15 residues. V gave up 3 bases and J gave up 6 bases, with 15 bases separating them. CDR3 DNA sequence: TGTGCCAGTAGTATCGGGAGGGGCGTTGGTCAGCCCCAGCATTTT. Protein product: CASSIGRGVGQPQHF.

This clone was detected only once. The chain employs TRBV19 and TRBJ1-4; no definite D call. The CDR3 runs 17 residues. The germline V and J ends were trimmed by 2 bases and 0 bases, with 13 bases remaining between them. CDR1 is LNHDA and CDR2 is SQIVND in the germline V gene (reference sequence). This CDR3 is CASSIRWAGATNEKLFF. CDR3 DNA sequence: TGTGCCAGTAGTATAAGGTGGGCGGGAGCAACTAATGAAAAACTGTTTTTT.

The chain joins TRBV19 to TRBJ2-5, with 7 bases aligning to TRBD1. This CDR3 region has 15 residues. Looked up from germline, CDR1 is LNHDA and CDR2 is SQIVND (reference sequence). The V gene end was trimmed by 6 bases and the J gene end by 4 bases; junction bases not matched to a gene: 11. The CDR3 coding sequence is TGTGCCAGTAGCCCGGTCAGGGGGAGAGGAGAGACCCAGTACTTC. It encodes CASSPVRGRGETQYF. The entire variable domain, with the rest obtained from reference TRBV19 and TRBJ2-5, is as follows: DGGITQSPKYLFRKEGQNVTLSCEQNLNHDAMYWYRQDPGQGLRLIYYSQIVNDFQKGDIAEGYSVSREKKESFPLTVTSAQKNPTAFYLCASSPVRGRGETQYFGPGTRLLVL.

This chain joins TRBV5-4 and TRBJ2-1, with 11 nucleotides matching TRBD2. The CDR3 is made up of 16 amino acids. CDR1 is SGHNT, CDR2 YYREEE, per germline (reference sequence). Losses at the gene ends were 4 bases for V and 7 bases for J; bases not matched to a gene: 10. The CDR3 protein is CASSGLAGGPSNEQFF. The CDR3 coding sequence is TGTGCCAGCAGCGGCTTAGCGGGAGGGCCCTCGAATGAGCAGTTCTTC.

This sequence joins TRBV11-3 and TRBJ2-7, with 9 bases aligning to TRBD1. From germline, CDR1 is SGHNT and CDR2 YENEEA. The CDR3 runs 13 residues. J lost 9 bases, V lost 6 bases, and 9 bases had no gene match. Written as DNA, the CDR3 is TGTGCCAGCAGTTCCGGACAGGGGACATTGCAGTACTTC. It codes for CASSSGQGTLQYF.

The chain joins TRBV10-3 to TRBJ2-7, with D possibly TRBD1 on 6 matching bases. CDR3 length equals 14 residues. V was pared by 2 bases and J by 1 base, with 9 bases between. Germline V gives CDR1 ENHRY, CDR2 SYGVKD. In DNA form, the CDR3 reads TGTGCCATCAGTGAGCCAGGGGTGTCCTACGAGCAGTACTTC. Encoded protein: CAISEPGVSYEQYF.

CDR3 amino acids: CASTWGQGYGYTF. Here the CDR3 DNA reads TGTGCCAGCACCTGGGGGCAGGGATATGGCTACACCTTC. The J gene is TRBJ1-2, the V gene TRBV5-6; weak D call: TRBD1 (6 bases). This CDR3 is built from 13 residues. The germline V and J ends were trimmed by 6 bases and 5 bases, with 14 bases remaining between them. Germline loops: CDR1 SGHDT, CDR2 YYEEEE.

This clone appeared once. The V and J genes are TRBV6-4 and TRBJ2-7; 7 bases are shared with TRBD1. This CDR3 spans 15 amino acids. The germline V gene encodes CDR1 MRHNA and CDR2 SNTAGT. With 7 bases clipped from V and 6 bases from J, the junction kept 15 bases outside the gene matches. DNA for the CDR3: TGTGCCAGCACCGCAAAAGACAGGGCCCCCCTCGAGCAGTACTTC. Encoded protein: CASTAKDRAPLEQYF.

V gene TRBV19 combines with J gene TRBJ1-1, with D uncertain. Germline-derived CDR1 and CDR2 are LNHDA and SQIVND (reference sequence). V was clipped by 4 bases and J by 1 base, with 13 bases between them. This CDR3 region has 15 residues. Here the CDR3 DNA reads TGTGCCAGTAGTACCCGTCTTCATCAGAACACTGAAGCTTTCTTT. It translates to CASSTRLHQNTEAFF.